These 19 T cell receptor beta chains came from one sample sequenced in a study of cytomegalovirus exposure and HLA in healthy donors. Primers for the PCR totalled 60 Vbeta and 13 Jbeta. Profiled with immunoSEQ multiplex PCR; TCRdb holds only in-frame clones, not every one. The sample carries approximately 50,000 clones, approximately 85% recorded once. What was sequenced was PBMCs. The receptors shown here come from a boy younger than 18 in good health and CMV-seropositive.

For this clone: The junction does not match germline at one end; this may be a read error. This chain joins TRBV7-7 and TRBJ2-2; 12 nucleotides align to TRBD2. There are 18 residues in the CDR3. The V gene's germline CDR1 is SSHAT and CDR2 FNYEAQ (reference sequence). The CDR3 DNA reads as TGTGCTAGCAGCCCCAAGAACCGGCTAGCGGGGGGGGCCGGGGAGCTGTTTTTT. Translating gives CASSPKNRLAGGAGELFF.

The CDR3, as DNA: TGTGCCAGCAGTGTAAACAGGAACGGTTCACCCCTCCACTTT. Translating it yields CASSVNRNGSPLHF. This chain joins TRBV25-1 and TRBJ1-6; possible D gene TRBD1, 5 bases. The CDR3 length is 14 residues. Trimming left V 4 bases short and J 9 bases short, with 13 bases between. Germline V gene lookup returns CDR1 MGHDK and CDR2 SYGVNS.

J is TRBJ2-2 and V is TRBV6-1, with 9 positions matching TRBD2. The length of the CDR3 is 18 residues. V lost 1 base to trimming and J lost 2 bases; unmatched junction nucleotides: 8. Germline assignment: CDR1 MNHNS and CDR2 SASEGT. Written as DNA, the CDR3 is TGTGCCAGCAGTGAAGGACTAGCGGTGACGGCAAACACCGGGGAGCTGTTTTTT. Its protein is CASSEGLAVTANTGELFF.

A few counts support this clone. The V and J genes are TRBV6-4 and TRBJ2-1; 11 bases are shared with TRBD2. This CDR3 region has 13 residues. Germline V CDR1 and CDR2: MRHNA, SNTAGT. V dropped 2 bases and J dropped 10; count of bases not matched to a gene: 1. CDR3 DNA sequence: TGTGCCAGCAGTGACCGACTAGCGGGGGAGCAGTTCTTC. Translation gives CASSDRLAGEQFF.

The chain links TRBV27 to TRBJ2-7, with TRBD1 matching 10 bases. J was trimmed by 5 bases and V by 4 bases; bases with no gene match: 14. Germline lookup yields CDR1 MNHEY and CDR2 SMNVEV (reference sequence). The CDR3 runs to 17 residues. The CDR3 is CASSSEGGQGIYDEQYF. The CDR3, as DNA: TGTGCCAGCAGTTCCGAGGGGGGACAGGGGATCTACGACGAGCAGTACTTC.

The V call is TRBV9, the J call TRBJ2-1; 9 nucleotides align to TRBD2. The trim removed 2 bases at V and 10 bases at J, leaving 19 bases unmatched. The CDR3 sequence is 18 residues long. From germline, CDR1 is SGDLS and CDR2 YYNGEE. Here the CDR3 reads CASSVAPLGGGGLGEQFF. The CDR3 DNA sequence: TGTGCCAGCAGCGTTGCGCCTTTGGGCGGGGGGGGTCTAGGGGAGCAGTTCTTC.

This clone was recorded a few times. Here the CDR3 DNA reads TGTGCCATATCAGAAGGACAGGCCATCATTTATGGCTACACCTTC. Encoded protein: CAISEGQAIIYGYTF. V gene TRBV10-3 combines with J gene TRBJ1-2; the match to TRBD1 covers 7 bases. The germline CDR1 and CDR2 sequences are ENHRY and SYGVKD. V shed 9 bases and J 5 bases; nucleotides not matched to a gene: 15. CDR3 length: 15 amino acids.

This chain connects TRBV6-1 to TRBJ2-5; TRBD1 matches at 10 bases. The J call may be wrong; the DNA end is better matched by TRBJ2-7. CDR1 is MNHNS and CDR2 is SASEGT in the germline V gene. This CDR3 is built from 16 residues. The CDR3 reads CASSASGTGVTYEQYF. The CDR3 DNA reads TGTGCCAGCAGTGCGTCCGGGACAGGGGTGACCTACGAGCAGTACTTC.

This chain joins TRBV19 and TRBJ1-1; possibly TRBD1 for D (6 bases). From germline, CDR1 is LNHDA and CDR2 SQIVND (reference sequence). The V end lost 8 bases, the J end lost 0 bases, and 19 bases lay between the germline ends. This CDR3 has 16 amino acids. CDR3 DNA: TGTGCCAGTCTTCCACGGGGAGGGGGAATGAACACTGAAGCTTTCTTT. This translates into CASLPRGGGMNTEAFF.

The V call is TRBV29-1, the J call TRBJ1-6, with D tentatively TRBD1 (6 bases). The germline V gene has CDR1 SQVTM and CDR2 ANQGSEA. V dropped 4 bases and J dropped 8 bases, with 15 bases sitting between them. The CDR3 length is 14 residues. CDR3 amino acids: CSVGDRAGDSPLHF. For the CDR3, the DNA is TGCAGCGTTGGTGATAGGGCAGGGGATTCACCCCTCCACTTT. The full variable domain, with the rest looked up from reference TRBV29-1 and TRBJ1-6, is SAVISQKPSRDICQRGTSLTIQCQVDSQVTMMFWYRQQPGQSLTLIATANQGSEATYESGFVIDKFPISRPNLTFSTLTVSNMSPEDSSIYLCSVGDRAGDSPLHFGNGTRLTVT.

In DNA, the CDR3 is TGTGCCAGCAGTGACAGGGGGCACACAGATACGCAGTATTTT. This codes for CASSDRGHTDTQYF. This chain connects TRBV6-1 to TRBJ2-3; 8 bases are shared with TRBD1. CDR1 and CDR2 from the germline V gene are MNHNS and SASEGT. This CDR3 has 14 amino acids. V shed 3 bases, J shed 2 bases, and the junction held 1 base outside the gene matches.

This clone was counted only a few times. V gene TRBV7-9 combines with J gene TRBJ1-1; D remains unclear. The CDR3 consists of 13 residues. CDR1 and CDR2 (germline): SEHNR, FQNEAQ (reference sequence). Trimming cost V 2 bases and J 4 bases, with 8 bases left between them. CDR3 in DNA: TGTGCCAGCAGCTTACTGAGGAGCACTGAAGCTTTCTTT. It encodes CASSLLRSTEAFF.

The chain recombines TRBV5-1 with TRBJ1-2; possible D gene TRBD1, 6 bases. Looked up from germline, CDR1 is SGHRS and CDR2 is YFSETQ. Trimming removed 0 bases from V and 4 bases from J, with 16 bases in between. CDR3 length: 16 residues. The CDR3 DNA sequence: TGCGCCAGCAGCTTGGAGGTGCCAGGGGTAGTCTATGGCTACACCTTC. This codes for CASSLEVPGVVYGYTF.

This clone was recorded a few times. The chain combines TRBV7-9 with TRBJ1-2; 9 bases match TRBD1. J was trimmed by 2 bases and V by 5 bases; bases with no gene match: 9. Per germline, CDR1 SEHNR and CDR2 FQNEAQ (reference sequence). This CDR3 spans 16 amino acids. CDR3 nucleotide sequence: TGTGCCAGCAGCGAGCAACCGGGACAGGGCAACTATGGCTACACCTTC. This sequence encodes CASSEQPGQGNYGYTF.

This chain uses TRBV11-2 with TRBJ2-7; D is uncertain. Germline values: CDR1 SGHAT, CDR2 FQNNGV. The CDR3 has 14 amino acids. The V end was cut by 0 bases, the J end by 2 bases, with 8 bases between. The CDR3, as DNA: TGTGCCAGCAGCTTAGACCAGATCACCTACGAGCAGTACTTC. Protein product: CASSLDQITYEQYF. The full variable domain, its missing parts supplied by reference TRBV11-2 and TRBJ2-7, is EAGVAQSPRYKIIEKRQSVAFWCNPISGHATLYWYQQILGQGPKLLIQFQNNGVVDDSQLPKDRFSAERLKGVDSTLKIQPAKLEDSAVYLCASSLDQITYEQYFGPGTRLTVT.

The genes are TRBV5-1 and TRBJ2-2; 11 nucleotides agree with TRBD2. V shed 4 bases and J 6 bases; nucleotides not matched to a gene: 11. This CDR3 contains 17 residues. Germline CDR1 reads SGHRS; CDR2 reads YFSETQ. The CDR3 DNA reads TGCGCCAGCAGCCCCCTCCTTAGCGGGGGGGACCCCGGGGAGCTGTTTTTT. Translated: CASSPLLSGGDPGELFF.

V gene TRBV5-1 combines with J gene TRBJ2-7; TRBD2 agrees at 8 bases. The CDR3 consists of 15 residues. CDR1 and CDR2 (germline): SGHRS, YFSETQ. V lost 3 bases and J lost 3; bases outside the gene matches: 8. Here the CDR3 reads CASSSGGDVDYEQYF. The CDR3, as DNA: TGCGCCAGCAGCTCGGGGGGGGACGTCGACTACGAGCAGTACTTC.

The chain is built from TRBV29-1 and TRBJ1-2; 7 bases fit TRBD1. The CDR3 has 13 amino acids. The germline gives CDR1 SQVTM, CDR2 ANQGSEA. Trimming took 3 bases from V and 4 from J; bases not matched to a gene: 5. The CDR3 nucleotides read TGCAGCGTTGAGTCGGGACAGTCCTATGGCTACACCTTC. Its translation: CSVESGQSYGYTF.

V usage is TRBV9 and J usage is TRBJ1-3; weak D call: TRBD1 (6 bases). The CDR3 extends over 15 amino acids. The V end was cut by 4 bases, the J end by 3 bases, with 14 bases between. The V gene's germline CDR1 is SGDLS and CDR2 YYNGEE. In DNA form, the CDR3 reads TGTGCCAGCAGCAATAGGGGGGGAGGTGGAAACACCATATATTTT. Protein product: CASSNRGGGGNTIYF.